This T cell receptor beta chain was recovered during a study of Graves' ophthalmopathy and Graves' hyperthyroidism. This clonotype was picked up many times. As yet, its antigen is unknown. An end of the junction does not agree with germline; a read error may underlie this. General observations from the study: Appearing in blood as well were most expanded thyroid clonotypes above 0.001 frequency.

Amplified material comprised TCR beta CDR3 regions derived from RNA transcripts. RT-PCR in the first round used HTBI primers; a second-round multiplex PCR followed. MiXCR, applied by TCRdb to the multiplex PCR reads, yields one record per CDR3 protein. Of some 380,000 distinct CDR3 sequences listed, 15% were seen once; the top ten hold about 7%. The sequenced sample consisted of peripheral blood. This clonotype was sampled from a woman under 30 with stable Graves' hyperthyroidism.

CDR3 sequence reads: CASSFIAGVNIKYF. In nucleotides, the CDR3 is TGTGCCAGCAGTTTCATAGCGGGGGTGAACATTAAGTACTTC. V gene TRBV12-3 or TRBV12-4 combines with J gene TRBJ2-4; 9 nucleotides match TRBD2. The CDR3 contains 14 residues.